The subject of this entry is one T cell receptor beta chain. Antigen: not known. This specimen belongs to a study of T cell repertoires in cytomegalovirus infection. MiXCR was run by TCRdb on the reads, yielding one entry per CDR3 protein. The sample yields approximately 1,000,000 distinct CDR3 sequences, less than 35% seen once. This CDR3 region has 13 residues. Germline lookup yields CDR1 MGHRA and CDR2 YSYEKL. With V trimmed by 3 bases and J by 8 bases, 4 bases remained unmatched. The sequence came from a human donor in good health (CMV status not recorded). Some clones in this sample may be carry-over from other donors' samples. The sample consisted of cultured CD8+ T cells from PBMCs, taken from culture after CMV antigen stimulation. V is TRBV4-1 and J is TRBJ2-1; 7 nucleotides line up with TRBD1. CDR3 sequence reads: CASSQVQGYEQFF. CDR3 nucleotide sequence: TGCGCCAGCAGCCAGGTACAGGGGTATGAGCAGTTCTTC.